This T cell receptor beta chain was profiled in a study of vaccination effects on CD4 cells after COVID-19. As for the study in general: There were two convalescent patients who gave samples 16 days and one week before vaccination.

This clone was picked up a small number of times. The antigen is unknown. ViraFEST expansion of antigen-specific CD4+ T cells with viral peptide pools preceded sequencing. The authors isolated CD4+ T cells after 10 days of culture. PCR showed that the person got SARS-CoV-2 infection at some point between March and December 2020. Culturing of 2 million to 2.5 million PBMC per well took place with roughly 9.4 IU/ml IL-2 and approximately 10 ug/ml peptides. General study points: Most post-vaccine spike-reactive clones in convalescents were new, not infection-derived.

The CDR3 is 16 amino acids. Germline V gene sequence: CDR1 SGHTA, CDR2 FQGTGA. Losses at the gene ends were 5 bases for V and 4 bases for J; bases not matched to a gene: 10. Profiling relied on immunoSEQ multiplex PCR, and the TCRdb table lists in-frame clones only, not all of them. The sample lists tens of thousands of clones, around 72% occurring once. Sequences were derived from CD4+ T cells from PBMCs cultured with a peptide pool, sampled before COVID-19 vaccination. This TCR was sampled from a human donor who had a prior SARS-CoV-2 infection. V and J are TRBV7-3 and TRBJ2-3; TRBD2 matches at 9 bases. DNA for the CDR3: TGTGCCAGCAGCCCACTGGGGCGGGGGGGCGCAGATACGCAGTATTTT. Its protein is CASSPLGRGGADTQYF.